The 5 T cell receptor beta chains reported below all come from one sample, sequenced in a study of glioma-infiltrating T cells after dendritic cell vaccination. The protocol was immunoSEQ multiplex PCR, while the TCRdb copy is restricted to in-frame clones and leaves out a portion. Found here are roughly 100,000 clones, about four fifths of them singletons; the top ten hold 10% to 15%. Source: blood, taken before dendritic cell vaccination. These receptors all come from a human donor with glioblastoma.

This chain's CDR3 is CASSFSGQGYGYTF. CDR3 DNA: TGTGCCAGCAGCTTTTCGGGACAGGGTTATGGCTACACCTTC. This sequence joins TRBV7-2 and TRBJ1-2; 9 bases line up with TRBD1. This CDR3 spans 14 amino acids. V shed 3 bases and J 5 bases; nucleotides not matched to a gene: 4. CDR1 and CDR2 (germline): SGHTA, FQGNSA. The full variable domain, in which reference TRBV7-2 and TRBJ1-2 provide the parts outside the CDR3, is GAGVSQSPSNKVTEKGKDVELRCDPISGHTALYWYRQSLGQGLEFLIYFQGNSAPDKSGLPSDRFSAERTGGSVSTLTIQRTQQEDSAVYLCASSFSGQGYGYTFGSGTRLTVV.

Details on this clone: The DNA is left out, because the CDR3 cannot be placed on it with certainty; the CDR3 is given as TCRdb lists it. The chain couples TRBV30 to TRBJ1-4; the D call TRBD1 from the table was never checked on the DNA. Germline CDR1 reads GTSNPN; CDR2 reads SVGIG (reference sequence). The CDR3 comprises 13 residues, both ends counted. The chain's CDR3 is CAWSVGTGTKLLF.

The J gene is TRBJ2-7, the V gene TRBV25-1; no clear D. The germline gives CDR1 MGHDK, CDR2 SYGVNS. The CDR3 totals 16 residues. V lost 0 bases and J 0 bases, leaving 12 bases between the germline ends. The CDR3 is CASSEYVPGSSYEQYF. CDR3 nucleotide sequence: TGTGCCAGCAGTGAATATGTGCCAGGAAGCTCCTACGAGCAGTACTTC.

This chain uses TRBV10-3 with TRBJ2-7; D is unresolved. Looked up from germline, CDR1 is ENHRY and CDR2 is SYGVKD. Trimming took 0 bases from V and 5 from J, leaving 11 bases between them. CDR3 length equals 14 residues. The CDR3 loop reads CAISESEIRDEQYF. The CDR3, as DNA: TGTGCCATCAGTGAGTCGGAAATACGGGACGAGCAGTACTTC.

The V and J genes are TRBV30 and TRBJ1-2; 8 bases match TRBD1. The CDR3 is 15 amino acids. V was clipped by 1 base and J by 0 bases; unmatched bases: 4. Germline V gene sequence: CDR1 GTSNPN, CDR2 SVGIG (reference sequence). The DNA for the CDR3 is TGTGCCTGGAGTGGCGGGACAGGAGCTAACTATGGCTACACCTTC. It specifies CAWSGGTGANYGYTF. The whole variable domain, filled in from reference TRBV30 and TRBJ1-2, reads SQTIHQWPATLVQPVGSPLSLECTVEGTSNPNLYWYRQAAGRGLQLLFYSVGIGQISSEVPQNLSASRPQDRQFILSSKKLLLSDSGFYLCAWSGGTGANYGYTFGSGTRLTVV.